These 11 T cell receptor beta chains were all obtained from the same sample, sequenced in a study of cytotoxic CD8 clonotypes in ibrutinib-treated CLL. Libraries were prepared by immunoSEQ multiplex PCR; TCRdb keeps only in-frame clonotypes and omits some of them. The profile shows approximately 320,000 clones, roughly 67% of them singletons. This sample comprised PBMCs, obtained after 36 months of ibrutinib treatment. The receptors were sampled from a human donor with chronic lymphocytic leukemia.

Notes on this clone: Other DNA variants within this sample encode the same CDR3. The genes are TRBV25-1 and TRBJ2-7; 7 bases are a match to TRBD1. The germline V gene encodes CDR1 MGHDK and CDR2 SYGVNS. There are 13 residues in the CDR3. Trimming cost V 1 base and J 4 bases; bases outside gene matches: 1. The CDR3 loop reads CASSESGGYEQYF. The CDR3 DNA sequence: TGTGCCAGCAGTGAATCAGGGGGTTACGAGCAGTACTTC.

The chain joins TRBV18 to TRBJ1-3, with D possibly being TRBD1 (6 bases). Trimming left V 3 bases short and J 4 bases short, with 19 bases between. This CDR3 is built from 17 residues. Germline loops: CDR1 KGHSH, CDR2 LQKENI. The chain's CDR3 is CASSPLDRPSSGNTIYF. CDR3 DNA sequence: TGTGCCAGCTCACCCCTGGACAGACCTTCGTCGGGAAACACCATATATTTT.

The chain recombines TRBV7-3 with TRBJ1-1; D not resolved. Looked up from germline, CDR1 is SGHTA and CDR2 is FQGTGA. The CDR3 runs to 13 residues. V lost 0 bases to trimming and J lost 6 bases, with 8 bases between them. The CDR3 DNA reads TGTGCCAGCAGCTTAACACGTTACGCTGAAGCTTTCTTT. Translation gives CASSLTRYAEAFF.

The V and J genes are TRBV5-4 and TRBJ2-2; 10 bases agree with TRBD1. This CDR3 is built from 17 residues. Germline V gene lookup returns CDR1 SGHNT and CDR2 YYREEE (reference sequence). The V gene end was trimmed by 4 bases and the J gene end by 0 bases; junction bases not matched to a gene: 6. The DNA of the CDR3 is TGTGCCAGCAGCCCCGGGACAGGGGCAGCGAACACCGGGGAGCTGTTTTTT. As protein: CASSPGTGAANTGELFF.

The rearrangement uses TRBV27 and TRBJ2-7; D might be TRBD1 or TRBD2, each matching 6 bases. V lost 2 bases, J lost 6 bases, and 14 bases lay in between. Germline values: CDR1 MNHEY, CDR2 SMNVEV (reference sequence). This CDR3 has 14 residues. The CDR3 coding sequence is TGTGCCAGCAGTTTACAGTGGGGGGCCCGCGAGCAGTACTTC. As protein: CASSLQWGAREQYF.

The V gene is TRBV11-2, the J gene TRBJ1-2; 7 bases align to TRBD1. The CDR3 consists of 17 residues. Germline V lookup: CDR1 SGHAT, CDR2 FQNNGV. Trimming cost V 6 bases and J 4 bases; bases outside gene matches: 17. In nucleotides, the CDR3 is TGTGCCAGCAGTCCGGGACAGCGGCCCCCGTACTTCTATGGCTACACCTTC. Translating gives CASSPGQRPPYFYGYTF.

The rearrangement joins TRBV4-2 to TRBJ2-3; D is ambiguous. V was shortened by 1 base and J by 2 bases, with 13 bases between the two germline ends. The CDR3 is 16 amino acids. CDR1 is LGHNA and CDR2 is YNFKEQ in the germline V gene. CDR3: CASSQVRQGPTDTQYF. The CDR3 DNA sequence: TGTGCCAGCAGCCAAGTTAGACAAGGGCCCACAGATACGCAGTATTTT.

The J gene is TRBJ1-2, the V gene TRBV6-1; D perhaps matches TRBD1 (5 bases). The CDR3 spans 14 residues. Trimming pared 6 bases from V and 5 bases from J, leaving 16 bases between. The germline CDR1 and CDR2 sequences are MNHNS and SASEGT. CDR3: CASRHITGPYGYTF. The CDR3 region has the DNA TGTGCCAGCAGACACATTACAGGTCCGTATGGCTACACCTTC.

This clone was counted a few times. The chain uses TRBV6-5 and TRBJ2-7; TRBD2 matches at 8 bases. Germline values: CDR1 MNHEY, CDR2 SVGAGI. The CDR3 is 13 amino acids. The J segment lost 1 base and the V segment lost 5 bases, leaving 1 base of the junction unmatched. The CDR3 DNA reads as TGTGCCAGCAGTCTAGCGGGTTCCTACGAGCAGTACTTC. This gives the protein CASSLAGSYEQYF.

This chain connects TRBV6-6 to TRBJ1-4, with unresolved D. Germline lookup yields CDR1 MNHNY and CDR2 SVGAGI (reference sequence). This CDR3 comprises 11 residues. V shed 2 bases and J shed 9 bases, with 4 bases lying between them. Here the CDR3 reads CASSYTQKLFF. CDR3 bases: TGTGCCAGCAGTTACACCCAAAAACTGTTTTTT.

The V call is TRBV7-2, the J call TRBJ2-1, with 8 bases identical to TRBD2. J was trimmed by 5 bases and V by 4 bases; bases with no gene match: 10. The CDR3 runs 16 residues. CDR1 SGHTA and CDR2 FQGNSA come from the germline V gene. CDR3 loop: CASSSYSGTRDNEQFF. The CDR3, as DNA: TGTGCCAGCAGCTCCTACTCCGGGACTAGAGACAATGAGCAGTTCTTC.